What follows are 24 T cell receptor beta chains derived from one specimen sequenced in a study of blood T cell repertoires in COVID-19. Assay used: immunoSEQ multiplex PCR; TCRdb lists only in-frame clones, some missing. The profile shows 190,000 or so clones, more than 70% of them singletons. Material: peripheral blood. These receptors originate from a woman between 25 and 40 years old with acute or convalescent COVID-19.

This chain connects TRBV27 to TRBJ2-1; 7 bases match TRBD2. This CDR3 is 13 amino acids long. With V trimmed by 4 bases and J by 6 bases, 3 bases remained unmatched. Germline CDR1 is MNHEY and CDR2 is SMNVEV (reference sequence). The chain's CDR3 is CASSSGGPNEQFF. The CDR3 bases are TGTGCCAGCAGTTCGGGGGGACCCAATGAGCAGTTCTTC.

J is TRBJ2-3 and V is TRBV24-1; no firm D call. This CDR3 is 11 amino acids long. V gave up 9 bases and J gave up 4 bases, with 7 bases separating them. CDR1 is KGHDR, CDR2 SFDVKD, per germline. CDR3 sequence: CATGAPDTQYF. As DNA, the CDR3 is TGTGCCACCGGAGCCCCAGATACGCAGTATTTT.

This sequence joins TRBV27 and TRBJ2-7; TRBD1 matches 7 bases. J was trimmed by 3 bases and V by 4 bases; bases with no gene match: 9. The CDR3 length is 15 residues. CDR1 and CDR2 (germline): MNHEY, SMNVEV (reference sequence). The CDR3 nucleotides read TGTGCCAGCAGTTCGGCCGGGACAGAGCTCTACGAGCAGTACTTC. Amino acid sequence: CASSSAGTELYEQYF.

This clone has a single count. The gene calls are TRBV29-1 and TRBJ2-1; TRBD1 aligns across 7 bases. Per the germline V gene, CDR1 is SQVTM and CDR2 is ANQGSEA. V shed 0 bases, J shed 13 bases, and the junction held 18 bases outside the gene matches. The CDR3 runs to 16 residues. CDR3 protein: CSVEDPLLPRQGAQFF. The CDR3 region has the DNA TGCAGCGTTGAAGATCCGCTACTACCCCGACAGGGTGCCCAGTTCTTC.

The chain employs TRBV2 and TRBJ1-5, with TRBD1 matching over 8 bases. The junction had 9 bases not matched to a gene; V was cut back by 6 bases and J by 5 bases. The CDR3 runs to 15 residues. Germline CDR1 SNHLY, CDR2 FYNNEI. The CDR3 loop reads CASSATGGRDQPQHF. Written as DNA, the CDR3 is TGTGCCAGCAGCGCCACAGGGGGGAGGGATCAGCCCCAGCATTTT. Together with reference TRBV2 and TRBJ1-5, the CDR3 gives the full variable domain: EPEVTQTPSHQVTQMGQEVILRCVPISNHLYFYWYRQILGQKVEFLVSFYNNEISEKSEIFDDQFSVERPDGSNFTLKIRSTKLEDSAMYFCASSATGGRDQPQHFGDGTRLSIL.

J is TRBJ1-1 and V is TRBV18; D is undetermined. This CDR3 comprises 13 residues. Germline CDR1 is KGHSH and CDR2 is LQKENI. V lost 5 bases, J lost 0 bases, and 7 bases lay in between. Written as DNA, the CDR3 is TGTGCCAGCTCAATGGCCATGAACACTGAAGCTTTCTTT. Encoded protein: CASSMAMNTEAFF.

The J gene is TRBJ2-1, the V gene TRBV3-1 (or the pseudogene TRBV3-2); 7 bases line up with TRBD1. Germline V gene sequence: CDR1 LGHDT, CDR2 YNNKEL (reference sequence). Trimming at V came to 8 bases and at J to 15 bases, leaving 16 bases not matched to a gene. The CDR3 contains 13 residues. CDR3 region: CASCDRVSSLTFF. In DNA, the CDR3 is TGTGCCAGCTGCGACAGGGTGTCGTCGCTAACGTTCTTC.

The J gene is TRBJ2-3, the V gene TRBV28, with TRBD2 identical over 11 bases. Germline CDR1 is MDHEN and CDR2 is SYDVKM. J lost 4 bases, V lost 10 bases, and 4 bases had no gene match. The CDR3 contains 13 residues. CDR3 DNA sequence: TGTGCCACGTTAGCGGGAGGGCCAGATACGCAGTATTTT. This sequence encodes CATLAGGPDTQYF. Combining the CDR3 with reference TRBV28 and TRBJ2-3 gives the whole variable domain DVKVTQSSRYLVKRTGEKVFLECVQDMDHENMFWYRQDPGLGLRLIYFSYDVKMKEKGDIPEGYSVSREKKERFSLILESASTNQTSMYLCATLAGGPDTQYFGPGTRLTVL.

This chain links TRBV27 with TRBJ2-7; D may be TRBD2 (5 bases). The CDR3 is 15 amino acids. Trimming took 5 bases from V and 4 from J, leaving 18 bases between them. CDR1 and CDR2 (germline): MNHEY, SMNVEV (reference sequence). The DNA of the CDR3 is TGTGCCAGCAGTGTCTCCTGGACTGGCCCTTACGAGCAGTACTTC. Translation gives CASSVSWTGPYEQYF.

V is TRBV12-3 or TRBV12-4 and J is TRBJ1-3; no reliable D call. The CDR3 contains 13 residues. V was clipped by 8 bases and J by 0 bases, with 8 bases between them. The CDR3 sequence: CASFLPSGNTIYF. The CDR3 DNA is TGTGCCAGCTTTCTACCCTCTGGAAACACCATATATTTT.

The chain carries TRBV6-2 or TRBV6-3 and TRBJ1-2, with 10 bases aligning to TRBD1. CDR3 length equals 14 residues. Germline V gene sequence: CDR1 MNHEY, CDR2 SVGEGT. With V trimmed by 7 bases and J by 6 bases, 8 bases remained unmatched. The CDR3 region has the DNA TGTGCCAGCAACCCGACAGGGGGCTTGGATGGCTACACCTTC. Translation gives CASNPTGGLDGYTF.

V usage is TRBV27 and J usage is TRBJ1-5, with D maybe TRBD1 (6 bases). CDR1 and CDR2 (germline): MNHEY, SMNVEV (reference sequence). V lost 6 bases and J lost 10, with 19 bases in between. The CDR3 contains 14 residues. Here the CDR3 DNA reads TGTGCCAGCAGATTCGGGGGGCCGGGGGGACCCCAGCATTTT. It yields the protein CASRFGGPGGPQHF.

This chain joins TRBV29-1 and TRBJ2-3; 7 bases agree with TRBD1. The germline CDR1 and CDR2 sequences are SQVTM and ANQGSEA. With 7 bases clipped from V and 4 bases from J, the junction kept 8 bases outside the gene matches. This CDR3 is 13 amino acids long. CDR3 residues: CSAGGQGADTQYF. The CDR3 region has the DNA TGCAGCGCTGGCGGCCAGGGGGCAGATACGCAGTATTTT.

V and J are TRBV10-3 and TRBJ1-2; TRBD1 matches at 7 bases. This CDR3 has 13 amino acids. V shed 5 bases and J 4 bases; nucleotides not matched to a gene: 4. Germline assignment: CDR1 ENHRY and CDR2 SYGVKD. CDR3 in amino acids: CAISSQGSYGYTF. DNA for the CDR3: TGTGCCATCAGTTCACAGGGGTCCTATGGCTACACCTTC.

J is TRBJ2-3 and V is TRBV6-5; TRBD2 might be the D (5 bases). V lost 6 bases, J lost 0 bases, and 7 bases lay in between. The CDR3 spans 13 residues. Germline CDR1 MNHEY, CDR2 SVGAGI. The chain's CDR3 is CASSERSTDTQYF. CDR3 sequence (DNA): TGTGCCAGCAGCGAGCGGAGCACAGATACGCAGTATTTT.

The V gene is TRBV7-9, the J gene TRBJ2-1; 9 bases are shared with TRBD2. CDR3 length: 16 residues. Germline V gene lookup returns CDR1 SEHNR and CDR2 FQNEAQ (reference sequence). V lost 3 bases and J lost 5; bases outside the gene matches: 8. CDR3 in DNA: TGTGCCAGCAGCTTGGGAAGGACTAGCGTGAACAATGAGCAGTTCTTC. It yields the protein CASSLGRTSVNNEQFF.

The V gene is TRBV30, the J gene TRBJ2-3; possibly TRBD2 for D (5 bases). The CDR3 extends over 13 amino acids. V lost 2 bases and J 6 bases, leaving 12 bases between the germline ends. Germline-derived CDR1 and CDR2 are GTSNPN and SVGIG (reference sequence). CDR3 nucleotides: TGTGCCTGGAGTACGGGGATGGCCGATACGCAGTATTTT. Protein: CAWSTGMADTQYF. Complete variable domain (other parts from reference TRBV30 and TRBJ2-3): SQTIHQWPATLVQPVGSPLSLECTVEGTSNPNLYWYRQAAGRGLQLLFYSVGIGQISSEVPQNLSASRPQDRQFILSSKKLLLSDSGFYLCAWSTGMADTQYFGPGTRLTVL.

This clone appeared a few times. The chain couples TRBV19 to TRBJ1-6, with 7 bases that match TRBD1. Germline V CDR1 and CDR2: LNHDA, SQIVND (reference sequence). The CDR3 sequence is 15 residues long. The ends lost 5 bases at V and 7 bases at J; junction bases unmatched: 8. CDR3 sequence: CASSLRGPGNSPLHF. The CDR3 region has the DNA TGTGCCAGTAGTCTTAGGGGGCCGGGCAATTCACCCCTCCACTTT.

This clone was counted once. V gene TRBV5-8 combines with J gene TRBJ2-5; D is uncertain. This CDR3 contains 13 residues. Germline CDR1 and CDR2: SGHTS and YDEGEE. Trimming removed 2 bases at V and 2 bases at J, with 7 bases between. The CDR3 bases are TGTGCCAGCAGCTTCTACGCTCAAGAGACCCAGTACTTC. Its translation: CASSFYAQETQYF.

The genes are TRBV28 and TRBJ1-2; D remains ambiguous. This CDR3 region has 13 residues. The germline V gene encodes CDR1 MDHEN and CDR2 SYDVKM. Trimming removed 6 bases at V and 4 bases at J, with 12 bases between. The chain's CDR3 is CASSPPVIYGYTF. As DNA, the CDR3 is TGTGCCAGCAGCCCTCCTGTAATCTATGGCTACACCTTC.

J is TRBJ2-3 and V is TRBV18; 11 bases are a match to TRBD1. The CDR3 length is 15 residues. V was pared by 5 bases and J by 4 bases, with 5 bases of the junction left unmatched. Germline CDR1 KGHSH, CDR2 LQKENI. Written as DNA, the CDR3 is TGTGCCAGCTCATCCGGGACAGGGGGTGCAGATACGCAGTATTTT. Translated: CASSSGTGGADTQYF.

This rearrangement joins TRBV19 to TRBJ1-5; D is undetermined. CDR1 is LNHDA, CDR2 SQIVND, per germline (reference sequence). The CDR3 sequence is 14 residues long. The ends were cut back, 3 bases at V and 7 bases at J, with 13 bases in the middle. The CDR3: CASSIQASGQPQHF. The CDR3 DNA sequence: TGTGCCAGTAGTATCCAGGCTTCAGGACAGCCCCAGCATTTT.

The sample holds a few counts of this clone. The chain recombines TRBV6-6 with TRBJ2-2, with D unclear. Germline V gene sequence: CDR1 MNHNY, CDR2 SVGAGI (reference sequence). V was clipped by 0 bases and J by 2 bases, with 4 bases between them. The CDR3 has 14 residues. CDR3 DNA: TGTGCCAGCAGTTACTCGACAAACACCGGGGAGCTGTTTTTT. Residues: CASSYSTNTGELFF.

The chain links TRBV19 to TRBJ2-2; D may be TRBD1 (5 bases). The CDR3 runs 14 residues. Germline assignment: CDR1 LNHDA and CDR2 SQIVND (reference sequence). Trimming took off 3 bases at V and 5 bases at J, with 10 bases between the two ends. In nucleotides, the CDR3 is TGTGCCAGTAGTATTGGGCGGACAACCGGGGAGCTGTTTTTT. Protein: CASSIGRTTGELFF.